Sequencing of this T cell receptor (beta chain) was carried out in a study of beta chain features in type 1 diabetes. Findings of the study overall: Shortening of TCRB CDR3s, moderate but significant, appeared in all four CD4+ subsets of Type 1 diabetes patients.

Of note for this clone: Its antigen is currently unknown.

Of the isolated RNA, all was reverse transcribed, and so the sequenced material was expressed TCRB transcripts. The method was immunoSEQ multiplex PCR; TCRdb's version includes in-frame clones alone and lacks a portion of them. The data contain around 260,000 clones, around 25% of them singletons. The junction had 5 bases not matched to a gene; V was cut back by 0 bases and J by 5 bases. The CDR3 extends over 16 amino acids. Per germline, CDR1 LGHNA and CDR2 YNFKEQ. The source is a woman aged 30 to 39 with type 1 diabetes. The chain has TRBV4-2 and TRBJ2-5; 11 bases are shared with TRBD2. Specimen: naive CD4+ T cells from blood. The CDR3 nucleotides read TGTGCCAGCAGCCAAGATGGTACTAGCGGGAGTGAGACCCAGTACTTC. It specifies CASSQDGTSGSETQYF.